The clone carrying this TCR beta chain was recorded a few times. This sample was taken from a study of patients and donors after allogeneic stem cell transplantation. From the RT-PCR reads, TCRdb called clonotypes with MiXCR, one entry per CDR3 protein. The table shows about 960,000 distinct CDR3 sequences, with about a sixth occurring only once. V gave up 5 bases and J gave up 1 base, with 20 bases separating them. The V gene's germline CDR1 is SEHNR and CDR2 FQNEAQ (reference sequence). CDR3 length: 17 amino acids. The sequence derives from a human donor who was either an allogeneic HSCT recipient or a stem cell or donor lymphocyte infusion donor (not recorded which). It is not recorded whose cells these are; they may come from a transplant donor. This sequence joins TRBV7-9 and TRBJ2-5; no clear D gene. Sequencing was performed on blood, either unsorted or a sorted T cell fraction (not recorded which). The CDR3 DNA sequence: TGTGCCAGCAGCCCGCCCCCGCACGGCGGCTTCCAAGAGACCCAGTACTTC. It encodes CASSPPPHGGFQETQYF. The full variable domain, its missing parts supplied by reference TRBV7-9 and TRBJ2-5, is DTGVSQNPRHKITKRGQNVTFRCDPISEHNRLYWYRQTLGQGPEFLTYFQNEAQLEKSRLLSDRFSAERPKGSFSTLEIQRTEQGDSAMYLCASSPPPHGGFQETQYFGPGTRLLVL.